These T cell receptor beta chains were read from a single sample in a study of T cell responses to AZD1222 COVID-19 vaccine. Method: immunoSEQ multiplex PCR; TCRdb's copy keeps in-frame clones and lacks some. Of some 99,000 clones in the sample, roughly nine tenths were seen once. This specimen was peripheral blood, taken on day 0 of AZD1222 vaccination. These receptors were taken from an adult in good health. The CDR3 runs from the conserved cysteine through the conserved F or W. A D gene is named only where the DNA matches it firmly. The size field is filled for only some rows; it gives once, few, many or a size class.

j_call: TRBJ1-1; d_call: NA; clone_size: NA; v_call: TRBV18; cdr3_aa: CASSPLGRVGNTEAFF; cdr3_nt: TGTGCCAGCTCACCTTTAGGGCGAGTTGGGAACACTGAAGCTTTCTTT
j_call: TRBJ1-5; d_call: TRBD1; clone_size: NA; v_call: TRBV29-1; cdr3_aa: CSVPGQGGQPQHF; cdr3_nt: TGCAGCGTTCCGGGACAGGGGGGTCAGCCCCAGCATTTT
j_call: TRBJ1-5; d_call: NA; clone_size: NA; v_call: TRBV6-2/TRBV6-3; cdr3_aa: CASSYSRGLGNQPQHF; cdr3_nt: TGTGCCAGCAGTTACTCGCGGGGGCTGGGGAATCAGCCCCAGCATTTT
j_call: TRBJ2-5; d_call: TRBD2; clone_size: NA; v_call: TRBV4-2; cdr3_aa: CASSQGPLAGGQETQYF; cdr3_nt: TGTGCCAGCAGCCAGGGGCCTCTAGCGGGGGGGCAAGAGACCCAGTACTTC
j_call: TRBJ1-1; d_call: NA; clone_size: NA; v_call: TRBV25-1; cdr3_aa: CASSLGYTEAFF; cdr3_nt: TGTGCCAGCAGTCTAGGGTACACTGAAGCTTTCTTT
j_call: TRBJ1-2; d_call: NA; clone_size: NA; v_call: TRBV7-3; cdr3_aa: CASSLHRERGYTF; cdr3_nt: TGTGCCAGCAGCTTACACAGAGAGCGGGGCTACACCTTC
j_call: TRBJ1-3; d_call: NA; clone_size: once; v_call: TRBV3-1/TRBV3-2; cdr3_aa: CASSQASYGNTIYF; cdr3_nt: TGTGCCAGTAGCCAAGCATCGTACGGAAACACCATATATTTT
j_call: TRBJ1-5; d_call: NA; clone_size: NA; v_call: TRBV19; cdr3_aa: CASSPLWEYSNQPQHF; cdr3_nt: TGTGCCAGTAGTCCCCTTTGGGAATATAGCAATCAGCCCCAGCATTTT
j_call: TRBJ2-1; d_call: TRBD2; clone_size: NA; v_call: TRBV7-3; cdr3_aa: CASSLLAGSYNEQFF; cdr3_nt: TGTGCCAGCAGCCTACTAGCGGGCTCCTACAATGAGCAGTTCTTC
j_call: TRBJ1-4; d_call: NA; clone_size: NA; v_call: TRBV20-1; cdr3_aa: CSASYRGEKLFF; cdr3_nt: TGCAGTGCTAGTTATAGGGGTGAAAAACTGTTTTTT